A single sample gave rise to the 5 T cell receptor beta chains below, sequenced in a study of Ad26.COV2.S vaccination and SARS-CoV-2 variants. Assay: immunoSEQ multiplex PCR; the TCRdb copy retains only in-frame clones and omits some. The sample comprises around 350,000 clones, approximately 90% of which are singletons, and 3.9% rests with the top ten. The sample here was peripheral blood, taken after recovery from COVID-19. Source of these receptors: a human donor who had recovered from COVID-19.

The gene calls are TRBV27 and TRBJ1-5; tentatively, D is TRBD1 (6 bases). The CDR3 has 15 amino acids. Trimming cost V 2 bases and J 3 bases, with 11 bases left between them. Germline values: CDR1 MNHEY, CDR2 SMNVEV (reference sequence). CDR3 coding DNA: TGTGCCAGCAGTTTAAACAGGGACTACAATCAGCCCCAGCATTTT. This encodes CASSLNRDYNQPQHF.

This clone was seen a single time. CDR3 nucleotide sequence: TGTGCCAGCAGCAAAGCCTGGTATACTAGGATCAATGAGCAGTTCTTC. Translated, it gives CASSKAWYTRINEQFF. The V gene is TRBV21-1, the J gene TRBJ2-1; the tabulated D call, TRBD2, remains unverified against the DNA. TRBV21-1 is listed as a pseudogene. The CDR3 is 16 residues long.

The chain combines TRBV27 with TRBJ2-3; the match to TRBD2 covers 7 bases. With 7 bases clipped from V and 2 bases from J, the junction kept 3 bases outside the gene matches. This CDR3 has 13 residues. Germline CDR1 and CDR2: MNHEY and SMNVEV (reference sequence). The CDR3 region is CASTGGNTDTQYF. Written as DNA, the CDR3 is TGTGCCAGCACCGGGGGGAACACAGATACGCAGTATTTT.

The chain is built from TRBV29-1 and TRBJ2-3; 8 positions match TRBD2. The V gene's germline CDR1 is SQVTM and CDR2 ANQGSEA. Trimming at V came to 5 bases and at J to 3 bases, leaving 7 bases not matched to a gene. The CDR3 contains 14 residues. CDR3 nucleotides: TGCAGCGTTTCGACGAGCGGGGGAACAGATACGCAGTATTTT. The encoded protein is CSVSTSGGTDTQYF.

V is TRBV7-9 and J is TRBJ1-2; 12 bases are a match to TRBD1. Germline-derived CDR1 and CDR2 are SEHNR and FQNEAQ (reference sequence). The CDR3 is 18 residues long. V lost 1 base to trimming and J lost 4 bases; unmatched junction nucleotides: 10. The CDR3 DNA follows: TGTGCCAGCAGCTTAGTACTTCGGGACAGGGGGCAAACCTATGGCTACACCTTC. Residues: CASSLVLRDRGQTYGYTF.